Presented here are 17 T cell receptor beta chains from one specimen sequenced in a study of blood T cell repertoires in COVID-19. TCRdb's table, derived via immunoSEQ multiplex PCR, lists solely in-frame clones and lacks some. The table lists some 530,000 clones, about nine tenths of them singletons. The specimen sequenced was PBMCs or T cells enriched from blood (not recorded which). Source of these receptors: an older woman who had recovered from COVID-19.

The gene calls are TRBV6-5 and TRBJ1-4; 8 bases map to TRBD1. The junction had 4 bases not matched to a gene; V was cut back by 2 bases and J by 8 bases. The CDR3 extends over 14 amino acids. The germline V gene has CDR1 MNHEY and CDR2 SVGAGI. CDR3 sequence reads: CASSYGQGEEKLFF. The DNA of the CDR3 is TGTGCCAGCAGTTACGGACAGGGTGAGGAAAAACTGTTTTTT.

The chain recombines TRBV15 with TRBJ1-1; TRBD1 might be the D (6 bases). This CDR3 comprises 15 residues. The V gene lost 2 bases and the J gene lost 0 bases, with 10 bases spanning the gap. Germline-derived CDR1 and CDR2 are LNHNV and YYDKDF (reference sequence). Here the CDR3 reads CATSRLDSMNTEAFF. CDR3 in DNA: TGTGCCACCAGCAGACTGGACAGTATGAACACTGAAGCTTTCTTT.

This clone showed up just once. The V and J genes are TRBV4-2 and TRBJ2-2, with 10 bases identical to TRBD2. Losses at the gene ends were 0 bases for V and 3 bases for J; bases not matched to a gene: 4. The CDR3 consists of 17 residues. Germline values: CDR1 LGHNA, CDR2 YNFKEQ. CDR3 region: CASSQEAGGLDTGELFF. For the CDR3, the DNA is TGTGCCAGCAGCCAAGAAGCGGGGGGGCTTGACACCGGGGAGCTGTTTTTT.

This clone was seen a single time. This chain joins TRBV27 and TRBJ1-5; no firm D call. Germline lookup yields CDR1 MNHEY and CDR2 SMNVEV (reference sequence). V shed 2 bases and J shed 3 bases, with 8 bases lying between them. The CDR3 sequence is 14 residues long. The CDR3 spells CASSLGRLNQPQHF. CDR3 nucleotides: TGTGCCAGCAGTTTAGGCAGGCTCAATCAGCCCCAGCATTTT.

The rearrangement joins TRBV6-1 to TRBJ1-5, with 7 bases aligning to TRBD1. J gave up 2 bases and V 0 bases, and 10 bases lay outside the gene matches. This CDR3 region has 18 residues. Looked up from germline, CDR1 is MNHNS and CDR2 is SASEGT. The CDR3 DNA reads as TGTGCCAGCAGTGAAGCCCGGATGACAGGGATTGGCAATCAGCCCCAGCATTTT. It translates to CASSEARMTGIGNQPQHF.

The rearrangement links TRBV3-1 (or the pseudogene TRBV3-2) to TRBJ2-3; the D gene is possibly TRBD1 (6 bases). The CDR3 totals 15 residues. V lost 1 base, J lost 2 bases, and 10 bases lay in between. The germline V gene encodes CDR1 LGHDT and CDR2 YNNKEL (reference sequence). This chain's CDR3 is CASSQVGTPTDTQYF. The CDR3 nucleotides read TGTGCCAGCAGCCAAGTCGGGACACCCACAGATACGCAGTATTTT.

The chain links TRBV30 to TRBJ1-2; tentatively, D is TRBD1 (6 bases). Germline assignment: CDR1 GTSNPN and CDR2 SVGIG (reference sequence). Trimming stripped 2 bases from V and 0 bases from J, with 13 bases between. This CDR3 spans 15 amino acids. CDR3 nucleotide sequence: TGTGCCTGGAGTCCAAGGGGGGGTTCTAACTATGGCTACACCTTC. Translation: CAWSPRGGSNYGYTF.

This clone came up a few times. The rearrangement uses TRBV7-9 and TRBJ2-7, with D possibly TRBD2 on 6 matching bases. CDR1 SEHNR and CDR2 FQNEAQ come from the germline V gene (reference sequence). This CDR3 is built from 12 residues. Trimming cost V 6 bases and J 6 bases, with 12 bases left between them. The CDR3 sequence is CASRGWDSEQYF. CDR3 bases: TGTGCCAGCAGAGGGTGGGACTCCGAGCAGTACTTC. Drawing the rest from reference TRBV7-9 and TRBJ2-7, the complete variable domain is DTGVSQNPRHKITKRGQNVTFRCDPISEHNRLYWYRQTLGQGPEFLTYFQNEAQLEKSRLLSDRFSAERPKGSFSTLEIQRTEQGDSAMYLCASRGWDSEQYFGPGTRLTVT.

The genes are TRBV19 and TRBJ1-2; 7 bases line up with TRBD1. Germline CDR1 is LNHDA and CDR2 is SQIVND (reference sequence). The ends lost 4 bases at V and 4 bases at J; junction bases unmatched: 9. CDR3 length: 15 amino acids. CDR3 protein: CASSRGQMNAYGYTF. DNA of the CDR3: TGTGCCAGTAGTAGGGGACAGATGAACGCCTATGGCTACACCTTC.

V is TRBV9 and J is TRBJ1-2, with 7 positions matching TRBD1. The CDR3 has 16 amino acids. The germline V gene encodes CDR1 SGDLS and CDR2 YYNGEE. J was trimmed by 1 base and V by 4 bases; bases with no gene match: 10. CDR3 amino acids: CASSSTGTEFNYGYTF. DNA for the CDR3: TGTGCCAGCAGCTCCACCGGGACAGAATTTAACTATGGCTACACCTTC.

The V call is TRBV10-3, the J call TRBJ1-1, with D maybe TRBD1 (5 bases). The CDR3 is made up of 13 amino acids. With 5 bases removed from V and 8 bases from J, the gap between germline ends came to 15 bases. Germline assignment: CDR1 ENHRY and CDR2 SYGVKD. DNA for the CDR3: TGTGCCATCAGTTACCCGGGGGGAACCGAAGCTTTCTTT. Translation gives CAISYPGGTEAFF.

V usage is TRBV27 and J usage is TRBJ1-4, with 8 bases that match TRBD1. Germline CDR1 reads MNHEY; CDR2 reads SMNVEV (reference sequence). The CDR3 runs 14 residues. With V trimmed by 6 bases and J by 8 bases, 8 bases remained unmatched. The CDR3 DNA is TGTGCCAGCAGCCTGACAGGGGCCCTAGAAAAACTGTTTTTT. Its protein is CASSLTGALEKLFF.

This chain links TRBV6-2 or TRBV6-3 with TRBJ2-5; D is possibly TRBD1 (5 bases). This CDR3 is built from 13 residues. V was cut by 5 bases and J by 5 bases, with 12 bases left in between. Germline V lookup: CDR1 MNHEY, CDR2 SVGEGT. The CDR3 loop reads CASSRGEVETQYF. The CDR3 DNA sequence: TGTGCCAGCAGTAGGGGTGAGGTGGAGACCCAGTACTTC.

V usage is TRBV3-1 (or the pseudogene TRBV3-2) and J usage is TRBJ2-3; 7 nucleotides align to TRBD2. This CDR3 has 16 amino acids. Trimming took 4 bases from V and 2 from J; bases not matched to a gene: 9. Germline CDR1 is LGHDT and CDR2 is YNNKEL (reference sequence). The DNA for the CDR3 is TGTGCCAGCAGCCCAGGACTAGATGGGTTCACAGATACGCAGTATTTT. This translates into CASSPGLDGFTDTQYF.

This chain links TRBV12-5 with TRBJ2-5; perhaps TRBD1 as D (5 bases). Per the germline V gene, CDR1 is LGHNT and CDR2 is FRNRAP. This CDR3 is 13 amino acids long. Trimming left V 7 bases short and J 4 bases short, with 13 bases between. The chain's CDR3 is CASVGALRETQYF. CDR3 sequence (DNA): TGTGCTAGTGTTGGGGCTTTAAGAGAGACCCAGTACTTC.

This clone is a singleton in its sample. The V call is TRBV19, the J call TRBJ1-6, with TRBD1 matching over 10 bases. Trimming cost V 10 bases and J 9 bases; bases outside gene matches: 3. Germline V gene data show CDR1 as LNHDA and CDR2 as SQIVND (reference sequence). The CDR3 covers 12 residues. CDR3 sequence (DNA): TGTGCCACCGGACAGGGGGTTTCACCCCTCCACTTT. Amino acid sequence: CATGQGVSPLHF.

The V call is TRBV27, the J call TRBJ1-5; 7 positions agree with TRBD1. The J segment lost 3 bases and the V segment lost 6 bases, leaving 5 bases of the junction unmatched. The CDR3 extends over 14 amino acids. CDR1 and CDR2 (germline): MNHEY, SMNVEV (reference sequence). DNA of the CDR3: TGTGCCAGCAGGCCGGGACAGAACAATCAGCCCCAGCATTTT. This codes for CASRPGQNNQPQHF.